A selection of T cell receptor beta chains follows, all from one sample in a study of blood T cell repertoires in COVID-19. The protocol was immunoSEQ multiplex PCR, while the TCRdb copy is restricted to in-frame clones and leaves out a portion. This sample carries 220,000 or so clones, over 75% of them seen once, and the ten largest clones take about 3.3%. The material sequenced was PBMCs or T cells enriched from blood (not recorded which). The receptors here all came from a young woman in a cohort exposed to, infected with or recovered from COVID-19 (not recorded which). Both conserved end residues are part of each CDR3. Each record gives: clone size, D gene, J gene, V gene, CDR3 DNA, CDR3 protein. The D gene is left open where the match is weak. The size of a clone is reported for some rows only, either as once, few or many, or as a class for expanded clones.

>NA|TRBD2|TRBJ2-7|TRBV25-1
TGTGCCAGCAGTGACGGGGGGGAATACGAGCAGTACTTC
CASSDGGEYEQYF
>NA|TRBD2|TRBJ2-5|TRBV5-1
TGCGCCAGCAGCCCGGCCGGGACTAGCGGTTCAATTAAAGAGACCCAGTACTTC
CASSPAGTSGSIKETQYF
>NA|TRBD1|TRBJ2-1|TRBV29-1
TGCAGCGCCTGGAGACAGGGGGCCTACAATGAGCAGTTCTTC
CSAWRQGAYNEQFF
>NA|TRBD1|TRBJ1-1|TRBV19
TGTGCCAGTAGCCCACTGGGGGGGACAGGGCAAGGATTAGTTACTGAAGCTTTCTTT
CASSPLGGTGQGLVTEAFF
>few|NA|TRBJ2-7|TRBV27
TGTGCCAGCAGTTTTGGCAGGGCCTACGAGCAGTACTTC
CASSFGRAYEQYF
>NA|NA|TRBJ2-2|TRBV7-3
TGTGCCAGCAGCTTAAATCCGGTTCCGAACACCGGGGAGCTGTTTTTT
CASSLNPVPNTGELFF
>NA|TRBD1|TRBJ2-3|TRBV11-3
TGTGCCAGCAGCGCCGGGGACAGGGAAACGCAGTATTTT
CASSAGDRETQYF
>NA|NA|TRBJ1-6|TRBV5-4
TGTGCCAGCAGCTTTCGGGGGGACTATAATTCACCCCTCCACTTT
CASSFRGDYNSPLHF
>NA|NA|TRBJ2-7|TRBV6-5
TGTGCCAGCAGGCGGGACCGAGCATTTTCCTACGAGCAGTACTTC
CASRRDRAFSYEQYF
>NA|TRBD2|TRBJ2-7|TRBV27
TGTGCCAGCAGTCCCCGGACTAGCGGGAGCTACGAGCAGTACTTC
CASSPRTSGSYEQYF
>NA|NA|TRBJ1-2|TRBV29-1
TGCAGCGTTGTGGAGACAGGCTCGGGCTACACCTTC
CSVVETGSGYTF
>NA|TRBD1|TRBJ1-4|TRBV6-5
TGTGCCAGCAAACCGGGACAGGTGAATGAAAAACTGTTTTTT
CASKPGQVNEKLFF
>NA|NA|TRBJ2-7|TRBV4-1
TGCGCCAGCAGCCTAAGCCAAGCTGAGTTTGGCGAGCAGTACTTC
CASSLSQAEFGEQYF
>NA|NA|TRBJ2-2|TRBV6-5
TGTGCCAGCAGTTACTCGGGGGGTTCCGGGGAGCTGTTTTTT
CASSYSGGSGELFF
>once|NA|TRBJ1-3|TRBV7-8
TGTGCCAGCAGCCCAATGACAGATTCTGGAAACACCATATATTTT
CASSPMTDSGNTIYF
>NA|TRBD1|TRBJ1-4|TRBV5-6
TGTGCCAGCAGCAGACGGACAGGGGGGGACCTCACTAATGAAAAACTGTTTTTT
CASSRRTGGDLTNEKLFF
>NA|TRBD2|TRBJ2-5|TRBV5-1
TGCGCCAGCAGCCTGCAAGCGGGGGGGCCTGAGACCCAGTACTTC
CASSLQAGGPETQYF
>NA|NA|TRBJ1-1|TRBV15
TGTGCCACCAGCAGTCAGGAGGACACTGAAGCTTTCTTT
CATSSQEDTEAFF
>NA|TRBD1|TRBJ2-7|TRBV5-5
TGTGCCAGCAGCTTGGGGACAGGGGGGACCGAGCAGTACTTC
CASSLGTGGTEQYF
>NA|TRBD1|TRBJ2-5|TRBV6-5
TGTGCCGGGCTGGGACAGGCTGGGGAGACCCAGTACTTC
CAGLGQAGETQYF
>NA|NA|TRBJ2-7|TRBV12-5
TGTGCTAGTGGTTCGTTTCCACAGTTCTACGAGCAGTACTTC
CASGSFPQFYEQYF
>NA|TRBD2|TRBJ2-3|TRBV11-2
TGTGCCAGCAGCTTAAGAACGGGGGGAGTGGGAGATACGCAGTATTTT
CASSLRTGGVGDTQYF
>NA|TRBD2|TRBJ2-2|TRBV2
TGTGCCAGCAGTGAGGTTCGGCTAGCGGACACCGGGGAGCTGTTTTTT
CASSEVRLADTGELFF
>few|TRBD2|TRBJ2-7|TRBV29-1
TGCAGCGTTGTAATTTTGTCGGGAGGCGAAACCTACGAGCAGTACTTC
CSVVILSGGETYEQYF
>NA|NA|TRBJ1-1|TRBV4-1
TGCGCCAGCAGCCAGGGAGCGGGGCCCTGGAGGGCTTTCTTT
CASSQGAGPWRAFF
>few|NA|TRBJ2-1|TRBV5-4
TGTGCCAGCAGCGCCTTGCGGGCGAGCTCCTACAATGAGCAGTTCTTC
CASSALRASSYNEQFF
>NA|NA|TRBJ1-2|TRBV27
TGTGCCAGCTCTGGGGGCCCGGGGTTCTATAGTGGCTACACCTTC
CASSGGPGFYSGYTF
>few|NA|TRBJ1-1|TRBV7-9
TGTGCCAGCAGACATCTCAGGGATGGGGACACTGAAGCTTTCTTT
CASRHLRDGDTEAFF
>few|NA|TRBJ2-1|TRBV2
TGTGCCAGCAGGAGCGGACAGTACAATGAGCAGTTCTTC
CASRSGQYNEQFF
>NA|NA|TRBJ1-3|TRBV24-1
TGTGCCACCAGTGATGGGAGTGCCCGAAACACCATATATTTT
CATSDGSARNTIYF
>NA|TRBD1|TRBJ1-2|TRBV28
TGTGCCAGCAGGAAAACCGGGACAGGGTTAGGCTACACCTTC
CASRKTGTGLGYTF
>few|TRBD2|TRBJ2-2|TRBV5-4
TGTGCCAGCAGCCAAGGACTAGCGGGAGGTTTTACCGGGGAGCTGTTTTTT
CASSQGLAGGFTGELFF
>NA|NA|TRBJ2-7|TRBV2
TGTGCCAGCGGTGGGGGCAGGCTCCCCACCTACGAGCAGTACTTC
CASGGGRLPTYEQYF
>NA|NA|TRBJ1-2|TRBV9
TGTGCCAGCAGTCAGACACCTAACTATGGCTACACCTTC
CASSQTPNYGYTF
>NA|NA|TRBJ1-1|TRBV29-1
TGCAGCGTCTGGTCGACAAACATGAACACTGAAGCTTTCTTT
CSVWSTNMNTEAFF
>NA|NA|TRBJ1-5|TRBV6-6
TGTGCCAGCAGTTACCTGCGGGGGCGCGGCAATCAGCCCCAGCATTTT
CASSYLRGRGNQPQHF
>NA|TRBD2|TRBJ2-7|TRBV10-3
TGTGCCATCAATGGGGCGGGAGGATCGTACGAGCAGTACTTC
CAINGAGGSYEQYF
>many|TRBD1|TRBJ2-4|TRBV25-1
TGTGCCAGCAATCTCGGGACAGGGGGGGCCATTCAGTACTTC
CASNLGTGGAIQYF
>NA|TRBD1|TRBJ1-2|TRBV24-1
TGTGCCACCAGTGACCCTACTTCTACAGGGGTCTATGGCTACACCTTC
CATSDPTSTGVYGYTF
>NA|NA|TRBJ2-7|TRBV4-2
TGTGCCAGCAGCCAACAAGCGGGCCCTGGGCCCCTAGCCTACGAGCAGTACTTC
CASSQQAGPGPLAYEQYF
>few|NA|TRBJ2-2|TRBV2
TGTGCCAGCAGCCCGACAGAGAACACCGGGGAGCTGTTTTTT
CASSPTENTGELFF
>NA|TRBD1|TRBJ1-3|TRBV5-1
TGCGCCAGCAGCTCCGGGACAGGGGAAGGAGTAGGAAACACCATATATTTT
CASSSGTGEGVGNTIYF
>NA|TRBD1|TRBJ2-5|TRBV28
TGTGCCAGCAGGACAGGGTCAGAGACCCAGTACTTC
CASRTGSETQYF
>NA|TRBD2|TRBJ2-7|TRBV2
TGTGCCAGCAGTGAACTAGCGGACTACGAGCAGTACTTC
CASSELADYEQYF
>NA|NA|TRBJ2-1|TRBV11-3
TGTGCCAGCAGCTATCGCGCTAGCTCCTACAATGAGCAGTTCTTC
CASSYRASSYNEQFF
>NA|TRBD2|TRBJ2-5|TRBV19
TGTGCCAGTAGTATATCCCTAGCGGGAGAAGAGACCCAGTACTTC
CASSISLAGEETQYF